This TCR beta chain was recorded in a study of T cells in Graves' hyperthyroidism and ophthalmopathy. Template material for amplifying TCR beta CDR3 regions consisted of RNA transcripts. With the HTBI primer set, the TCR CDR3 went through a first round of RT-PCR. TCRdb independently ran MiXCR on the multiplex PCR reads; one entry per CDR3 protein. The table records approximately 690,000 distinct CDR3 sequences, about 14% of them present only once. This clonotype occurred many times. The CDR3 extends over 19 amino acids. From germline, CDR1 is MDHEN and CDR2 SYDVKM. Unmatched junction bases numbered 16, after V lost 3 bases and J lost 3 bases.

The sequenced material came from blood. This chain links TRBV28 with TRBJ2-1, with 8 bases fitting TRBD2. This receptor was obtained from a woman aged 45 to 65 with Graves' ophthalmopathy. The CDR3 coding sequence is TGTGCCAGCAGTTTCGGGGCCAATGAGAGACTAGCGAACTACAATGAGCAGTTCTTC. It translates to CASSFGANERLANYNEQFF.